This TCR beta chain is drawn from a study of T cell responses to AZD1222 COVID-19 vaccine. Findings and caveats of the study: It should be noted that donors were predominantly white British and more often female, and clonal diversity was possibly underestimated. Reportedly, nearly half of unique spike TCRs recognized epitopes outside B.1.351/B.1.1.7 mutations. Spike-specific TCR depth and breadth grew after two AZD1222 doses.

CDR1 LNHDA and CDR2 SQIVND come from the germline V gene (reference sequence). V shed 5 bases and J shed 15 bases, with 11 bases lying between them. CDR3 length: 11 amino acids. Sequenced by immunoSEQ multiplex PCR; TCRdb stores in-frame clones only, minus some. The table records some 140,000 clones, about 90% of them present only once. In the case of this clone: Its antigen is as yet unknown.

This chain connects TRBV19 to TRBJ1-6; a weak D match, TRBD1 (5 bases). This sequence was found in an adult in good health. Sample: peripheral blood, taken on day 0 of AZD1222 vaccination. CDR3 nucleotide sequence: TGTGCCAGTAGTCTCGGGACTATCCTCCACTTT. Translating it yields CASSLGTILHF. Together with reference TRBV19 and TRBJ1-6, the CDR3 gives the full variable domain: DGGITQSPKYLFRKEGQNVTLSCEQNLNHDAMYWYRQDPGQGLRLIYYSQIVNDFQKGDIAEGYSVSREKKESFPLTVTSAQKNPTAFYLCASSLGTILHFGNGTRLTVT.